The rows below give T cell receptor beta chains drawn from one sample of a study of blood T cell repertoires in COVID-19. The data were produced by immunoSEQ multiplex PCR, yet TCRdb's version contains in-frame clones alone and is incomplete. The sample contains some 320,000 clones, more than 75% of which appear only once. Sequencing was carried out using PBMCs or T cells enriched from blood (not recorded which). The receptors originated from a man in his sixties who had recovered from COVID-19. Both conserved end residues are part of each CDR3. D genes are given only for firm matches. The size entry is marked missing in some rows and otherwise reads once, few, many or a size class.

CDR3 protein: CASSPQSGAGTTDTQYF; CDR3 DNA: TGTGCCAGCAGCCCGCAGTCAGGCGCGGGGACCACAGATACGCAGTATTTT; D gene: NA; V gene: TRBV7-9; clone size: NA; J gene: TRBJ2-3; CDR3 length: 17
CDR3 protein: CASSSDSSSGNTIYF; CDR3 DNA: TGCGCCAGCAGCTCAGACAGTTCCTCTGGAAACACCATATATTTT; D gene: NA; V gene: TRBV5-1; clone size: NA; J gene: TRBJ1-3; CDR3 length: 15
CDR3 protein: CASSTRLTGYQETQYF; CDR3 DNA: TGTGCCAGCAGCACCAGATTGACAGGGTACCAAGAGACCCAGTACTTC; D gene: TRBD1; V gene: TRBV5-4; clone size: NA; J gene: TRBJ2-5; CDR3 length: 16
CDR3 protein: CASRTSGNNEQFF; CDR3 DNA: TGTGCCAGCAGGACTAGCGGGAACAATGAGCAGTTCTTC; D gene: TRBD2; V gene: TRBV7-3; clone size: NA; J gene: TRBJ2-1; CDR3 length: 13
CDR3 protein: CAISESGDRVGYTF; CDR3 DNA: TGTGCCATCAGTGAGTCCGGGGACAGGGTTGGCTACACCTTC; D gene: TRBD1; V gene: TRBV10-3; clone size: once; J gene: TRBJ1-2; CDR3 length: 14
CDR3 protein: CASSARSTTADTQYF; CDR3 DNA: TGTGCCAGCAGCGCCCGTTCCACTACGGCAGATACGCAGTATTTT; D gene: NA; V gene: TRBV7-9; clone size: NA; J gene: TRBJ2-3; CDR3 length: 15
CDR3 protein: CASSARDTYNEQFF; CDR3 DNA: TGTGCCAGTAGTGCCAGGGACACCTACAATGAGCAGTTCTTC; D gene: NA; V gene: TRBV19; clone size: NA; J gene: TRBJ2-1; CDR3 length: 14
CDR3 protein: CASSLVGTSGGAQSQYF; CDR3 DNA: TGTGCCAGCAGCTTAGTAGGGACTAGCGGGGGGGCCCAGTCCCAGTACTTC; D gene: TRBD2; V gene: TRBV7-6; clone size: NA; J gene: TRBJ2-5; CDR3 length: 17
CDR3 protein: CASSPTTISVNYNEQFF; CDR3 DNA: TGTGCCAGCAGCCCTACTACCATCAGCGTAAACTACAATGAGCAGTTCTTC; D gene: NA; V gene: TRBV11-3; clone size: NA; J gene: TRBJ2-1; CDR3 length: 17
CDR3 protein: CASSRGGRGRTQYF; CDR3 DNA: TGTGCCAGCAGCCGGGGGGGCCGCGGCAGGACCCAGTACTTC; D gene: TRBD2; V gene: TRBV6-2/TRBV6-3; clone size: NA; J gene: TRBJ2-5; CDR3 length: 14
CDR3 protein: CASSLGGDRAYGYTF; CDR3 DNA: TGTGCCAGCAGCTTAGGAGGGGACAGGGCCTATGGCTACACCTTC; D gene: TRBD1; V gene: TRBV7-2; clone size: NA; J gene: TRBJ1-2; CDR3 length: 15
CDR3 protein: CASSLARGSRFF; CDR3 DNA: TGTGCCAGCAGCTTAGCTAGAGGGTCTCGGTTCTTC; D gene: NA; V gene: TRBV7-2; clone size: once; J gene: TRBJ2-1; CDR3 length: 12
CDR3 protein: CASTISGRGLALLYNEQFF; CDR3 DNA: TGTGCCAGCACCATTAGCGGGAGGGGGTTGGCGCTGCTTTACAATGAGCAGTTCTTC; D gene: TRBD2; V gene: TRBV11-3; clone size: few; J gene: TRBJ2-1; CDR3 length: 19
CDR3 protein: CAISEVSGSTGAFF; CDR3 DNA: TGTGCCATCAGTGAGGTTTCGGGGTCGACTGGTGCTTTCTTT; D gene: NA; V gene: TRBV10-3; clone size: NA; J gene: TRBJ1-1; CDR3 length: 14
CDR3 protein: CASSLKLTAAQETQYF; CDR3 DNA: TGTGCCAGCAGCTTGAAGCTCACCGCGGCACAAGAGACCCAGTACTTC; D gene: NA; V gene: TRBV5-8; clone size: NA; J gene: TRBJ2-5; CDR3 length: 16
CDR3 protein: CASSGLYSNQPQHF; CDR3 DNA: TGTGCCAGCAGCGGGCTTTATAGCAATCAGCCCCAGCATTTT; D gene: NA; V gene: TRBV6-2/TRBV6-3; clone size: NA; J gene: TRBJ1-5; CDR3 length: 14
CDR3 protein: CASSPGQGGGYTF; CDR3 DNA: TGTGCCAGCAGCCCGGGACAGGGGGGTGGCTACACCTTC; D gene: TRBD1; V gene: TRBV7-6; clone size: NA; J gene: TRBJ1-2; CDR3 length: 13
CDR3 protein: CASSPVTGAPETQYF; CDR3 DNA: TGTGCCAGCTCACCAGTGACAGGGGCTCCAGAGACCCAGTACTTC; D gene: TRBD1; V gene: TRBV18; clone size: once; J gene: TRBJ2-5; CDR3 length: 15
CDR3 protein: CASSLSTQATSGNTIYF; CDR3 DNA: TGTGCCAGCAGCTTGTCTACCCAGGCAACGTCTGGAAACACCATATATTTT; D gene: NA; V gene: TRBV5-4; clone size: NA; J gene: TRBJ1-3; CDR3 length: 17
CDR3 protein: CASSGQPNYGYTF; CDR3 DNA: TGTGCCAGCAGTGGACAGCCTAACTATGGCTACACCTTC; D gene: NA; V gene: TRBV12-3/TRBV12-4; clone size: NA; J gene: TRBJ1-2; CDR3 length: 13
CDR3 protein: CASSLDRTNSPLHF; CDR3 DNA: TGTGCCAGCAGCTTAGACAGGACAAATTCACCCCTCCACTTT; D gene: NA; V gene: TRBV7-2; clone size: NA; J gene: TRBJ1-6; CDR3 length: 14
CDR3 protein: CASSPGAPPGNTIYF; CDR3 DNA: TGTGCCAGCAGCCCAGGGGCTCCCCCTGGAAACACCATATATTTT; D gene: NA; V gene: TRBV11-3; clone size: NA; J gene: TRBJ1-3; CDR3 length: 15
CDR3 protein: CASSIARAGYEQYF; CDR3 DNA: TGTGCCAGTAGTATCGCCAGGGCGGGATACGAGCAGTACTTC; D gene: NA; V gene: TRBV19; clone size: NA; J gene: TRBJ2-7; CDR3 length: 14
CDR3 protein: CASSLRGVSETQYF; CDR3 DNA: TGCGCCAGCAGCCTTCGGGGGGTTTCGGAGACCCAGTACTTC; D gene: TRBD2; V gene: TRBV4-3; clone size: NA; J gene: TRBJ2-5; CDR3 length: 14
CDR3 protein: CASSSALAGQETQYF; CDR3 DNA: TGCGCCAGCAGCTCGGCCCTAGCGGGGCAAGAGACCCAGTACTTC; D gene: TRBD2; V gene: TRBV5-1; clone size: NA; J gene: TRBJ2-5; CDR3 length: 15
CDR3 protein: CASSLVPGFGQPQHF; CDR3 DNA: TGTGCCAGCAGCCTCGTTCCGGGTTTCGGACAGCCCCAGCATTTT; D gene: NA; V gene: TRBV5-4; clone size: NA; J gene: TRBJ1-5; CDR3 length: 15
CDR3 protein: CASGEVGNYGYTF; CDR3 DNA: TGTGCCAGCGGAGAGGTAGGCAACTATGGCTACACCTTC; D gene: NA; V gene: TRBV27; clone size: NA; J gene: TRBJ1-2; CDR3 length: 13
CDR3 protein: CSVEKPFSSLAEAFF; CDR3 DNA: TGCAGCGTTGAAAAGCCCTTCTCGAGTTTAGCTGAAGCTTTCTTT; D gene: NA; V gene: TRBV29-1; clone size: NA; J gene: TRBJ1-1; CDR3 length: 15
CDR3 protein: CASTTAGNQPQHF; CDR3 DNA: TGTGCCAGCACTACTGCAGGGAATCAGCCCCAGCATTTT; D gene: NA; V gene: TRBV28; clone size: once; J gene: TRBJ1-5; CDR3 length: 13
CDR3 protein: CASTSVSGKSYNEQFF; CDR3 DNA: TGTGCCAGCACCTCTGTTAGCGGGAAATCCTACAATGAGCAGTTCTTC; D gene: TRBD2; V gene: TRBV25-1; clone size: NA; J gene: TRBJ2-1; CDR3 length: 16
CDR3 protein: CASSLGLGQPQHF; CDR3 DNA: TGTGCCAGCAGCTTGGGGCTTGGTCAGCCCCAGCATTTT; D gene: NA; V gene: TRBV5-6; clone size: NA; J gene: TRBJ1-5; CDR3 length: 13
CDR3 protein: CATQGELGNQPQHF; CDR3 DNA: TGTGCTACGCAGGGGGAACTGGGCAATCAGCCCCAGCATTTT; D gene: TRBD1; V gene: TRBV12-5; clone size: NA; J gene: TRBJ1-5; CDR3 length: 14
CDR3 protein: CASSQMGAFLQETQYF; CDR3 DNA: TGTGCCAGCAGCCAAATGGGGGCCTTCCTCCAGGAGACCCAGTACTTC; D gene: NA; V gene: TRBV14; clone size: NA; J gene: TRBJ2-5; CDR3 length: 16
CDR3 protein: CASWTERQTQYF; CDR3 DNA: TGTGCCAGCTGGACAGAGAGGCAGACCCAGTACTTC; D gene: NA; V gene: TRBV6-5; clone size: NA; J gene: TRBJ2-5; CDR3 length: 12
CDR3 protein: CASSQTSGGVNNEQFF; CDR3 DNA: TGTGCCAGCAGCCAAACCTCTGGGGGGGTGAACAATGAGCAGTTCTTC; D gene: TRBD2; V gene: TRBV3-1/TRBV3-2; clone size: NA; J gene: TRBJ2-1; CDR3 length: 16